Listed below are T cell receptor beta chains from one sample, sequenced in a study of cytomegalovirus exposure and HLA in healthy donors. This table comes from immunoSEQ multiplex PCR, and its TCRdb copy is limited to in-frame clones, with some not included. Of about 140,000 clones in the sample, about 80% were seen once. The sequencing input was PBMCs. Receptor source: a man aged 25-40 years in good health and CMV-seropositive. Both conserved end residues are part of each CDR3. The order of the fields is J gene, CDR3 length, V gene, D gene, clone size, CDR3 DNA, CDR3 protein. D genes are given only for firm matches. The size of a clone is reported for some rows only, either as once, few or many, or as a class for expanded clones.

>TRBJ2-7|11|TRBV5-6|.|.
TGTGCCAGCAGTAGAGAATACGAGCAGTACTTC
CASSREYEQYF
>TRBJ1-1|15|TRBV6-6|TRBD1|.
TGTGCCAGCAGACTTACAGGGGACTGGAACACTGAAGCTTTCTTT
CASRLTGDWNTEAFF
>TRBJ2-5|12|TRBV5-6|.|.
TGTGCCAGCAGCCCCGCGGCAAAGACCCAGTACTTC
CASSPAAKTQYF
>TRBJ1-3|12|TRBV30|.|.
TGTGCCTCAGGGAACTCTGGAAACACCATATATTTT
CASGNSGNTIYF
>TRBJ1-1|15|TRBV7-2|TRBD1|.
TGTGCCAGCAGCTTATTGACAGGGGGGGGGACTGAAGCTTTCTTT
CASSLLTGGGTEAFF
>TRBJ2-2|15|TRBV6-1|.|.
TGTGCCAGCTTGGGGGAGGGGGGGTACACCGGGGAGCTGTTTTTT
CASLGEGGYTGELFF
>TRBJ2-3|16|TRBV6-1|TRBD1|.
TGTGCCAGCAGTGAAGCAAGGGGGCACGGCACAGATACGCAGTATTTT
CASSEARGHGTDTQYF
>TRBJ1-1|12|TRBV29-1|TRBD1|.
TGCAGCGTTGAAGGGACAGGGGGATACGCTTTCTTT
CSVEGTGGYAFF
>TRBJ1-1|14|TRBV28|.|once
TGTGCCAGCAGTTTCCCCCCGGGTAGCACTGAAGCTTTCTTT
CASSFPPGSTEAFF
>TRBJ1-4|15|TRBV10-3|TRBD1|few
TGTGCCATCAGCTTGACAGGGGGCGCGGATGAAAAACTGTTTTTT
CAISLTGGADEKLFF
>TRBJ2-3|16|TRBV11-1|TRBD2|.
TGTGCCAGCAGCCTGGGACTAGCGGGAGGAGCAGATACGCAGTATTTT
CASSLGLAGGADTQYF
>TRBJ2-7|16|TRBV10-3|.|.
TGTGCCATCAGTGGGGGCGGGGGCGGCCCTGCCTACGAGCAGTACTTC
CAISGGGGGPAYEQYF
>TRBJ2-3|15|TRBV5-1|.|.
TGCGCCAGCAGCTTGGGAGGAGCAGACACAGATACGCAGTATTTT
CASSLGGADTDTQYF
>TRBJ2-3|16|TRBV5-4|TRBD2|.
TGTGCCAGCAGCTTGGTGTCTAGCGGGAGCACAGATACGCAGTATTTT
CASSLVSSGSTDTQYF
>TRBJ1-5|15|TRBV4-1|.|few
TGCGCCAGCAGCCAAGTATCTGGCAGGGTGAAGCCCCAGCATTTT
CASSQVSGRVKPQHF
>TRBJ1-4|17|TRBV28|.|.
TGTGCCAGCTACGACCCGGGGGGCCCTTCAACTAATGAAAAACTGTTTTTT
CASYDPGGPSTNEKLFF
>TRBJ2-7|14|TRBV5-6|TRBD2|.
TGTGCCAGCAGCGGGGGACTAGCTGGCAACGAGCAGTACTTC
CASSGGLAGNEQYF
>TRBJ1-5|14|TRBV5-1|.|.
TGCGCCAGCAGCTTGGGGACTATCAATCAGCCCCAGCATTTT
CASSLGTINQPQHF
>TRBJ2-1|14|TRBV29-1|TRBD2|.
TGCAGCGTTGTAGGAGCGGGAGGCTACAATGAGCAGTTCTTC
CSVVGAGGYNEQFF
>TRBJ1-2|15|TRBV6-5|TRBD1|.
TGTGCCAGCAGTTACTCGAAGGGGGCGCTGGATGGCTACACCTTC
CASSYSKGALDGYTF
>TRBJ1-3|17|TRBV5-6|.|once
TGTGCCAGCAGCCTCCCGGGGGGGCCATACTCTGGAAACACCATATATTTT
CASSLPGGPYSGNTIYF
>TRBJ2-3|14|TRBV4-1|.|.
TGCGCCAGCAGCCAAGTTTCTTTCCCAGATACGCAGTATTTT
CASSQVSFPDTQYF
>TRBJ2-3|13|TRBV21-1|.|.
TGTGCCAGCAGCAAAACTAGCCCAGATACGCAGTATTTT
CASSKTSPDTQYF
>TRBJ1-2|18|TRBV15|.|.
TGTGCCACCAGCAGCAACTTAAACCCGACGGGTCTACTATTCGGCTACACCTTC
CATSSNLNPTGLLFGYTF
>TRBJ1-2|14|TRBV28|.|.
TGTGCCAGCAGTAAGGGAGGGGGGGCCTATGGCTACACCTTC
CASSKGGGAYGYTF
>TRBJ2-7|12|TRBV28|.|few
TGTGCCAGCAGTTTAGAGCCGCTTGGTCAGTACTTC
CASSLEPLGQYF
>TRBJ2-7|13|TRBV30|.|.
TGTGCCTGTTACCTCGGGATCTCCTACGAGCAGTACTTC
CACYLGISYEQYF
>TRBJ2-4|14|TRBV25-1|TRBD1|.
TGTGCCAGCAGTGAAAGTGGGACAGGGGACATTCAGTACTTC
CASSESGTGDIQYF
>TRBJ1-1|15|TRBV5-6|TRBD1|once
TGTGCCAGCAGCCGAGAGACAGGGGCTTTCCCTGAAGCTTTCTTT
CASSRETGAFPEAFF
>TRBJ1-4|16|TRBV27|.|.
TGTGCCAGCAGTACCCTGACGGGTGCAACTAATGAAAAACTGTTTTTT
CASSTLTGATNEKLFF
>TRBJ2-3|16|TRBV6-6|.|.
TGTGCCAGCAGTCCCGGGACACTGGGTTCGTATGATACGCAGTATTTT
CASSPGTLGSYDTQYF
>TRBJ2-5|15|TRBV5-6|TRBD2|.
TGTGCCAGCAGCTTGGAGCTAGCGGGTGGGGGGGAGCAGTACTTC
CASSLELAGGGEQYF
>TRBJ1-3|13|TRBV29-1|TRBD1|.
TGCAGCGTTTCCCAGGGGGGTGGAAACACCATATATTTT
CSVSQGGGNTIYF
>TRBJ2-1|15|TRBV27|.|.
TGTGCCAGCAGACTCGCGGGACCGATATACAATGAGCAGTTCTTC
CASRLAGPIYNEQFF
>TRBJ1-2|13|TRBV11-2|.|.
TGTGCCAGCAGCTTAGCGTCAGGGCAGGGCTACACCTTC
CASSLASGQGYTF
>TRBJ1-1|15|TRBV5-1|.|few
TGCGCCAGCAGCTTGAGCGCGGGGGCCCCCACTGAAGCTTTCTTT
CASSLSAGAPTEAFF
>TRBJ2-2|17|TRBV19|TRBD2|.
TGTGCCAGTAGTAAAAGCGGGGGGTTGATCGACACCGGGGAGCTGTTTTTT
CASSKSGGLIDTGELFF
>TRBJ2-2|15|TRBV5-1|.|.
TGCGCCACCTCCCACGAGGGAGCGCACACCGGGGAGCTGTTTTTT
CATSHEGAHTGELFF
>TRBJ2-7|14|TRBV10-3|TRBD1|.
TGTGCCATCAGCCCGGGACAGGGGGCCAACGAGCAGTACTTC
CAISPGQGANEQYF
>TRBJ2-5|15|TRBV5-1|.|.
TGCGCCAGCAGCTTAGGAGGCGAGGGCCAAGAGACCCAGTACTTC
CASSLGGEGQETQYF
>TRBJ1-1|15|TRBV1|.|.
TGCACCAGTAAATGGGACAGGGGGGGGGTCACTGAAGCTTTCTTT
CTSKWDRGGVTEAFF
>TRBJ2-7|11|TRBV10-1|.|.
TGCGCCAGCAGTACCGACTCGGAGCAGTACTTC
CASSTDSEQYF
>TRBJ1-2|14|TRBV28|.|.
TGTGCCAGCAGTGAACACGGCGGGAACTATGGCTACACCTTC
CASSEHGGNYGYTF